This T cell receptor beta chain was sequenced during a study of beta chain features in type 1 diabetes. About the research overall: The examined sorted cells totaled approximately 100 million across samples.

Every isolated RNA sample was fully reverse transcribed, so sequencing captured expressed TCRB transcripts. The protocol was immunoSEQ multiplex PCR, while the TCRdb copy is restricted to in-frame clones and leaves out a portion. The table has 4,500 to 7,000 clones, around 74% seen once. There are 14 residues in the CDR3. Germline CDR1 reads MDHEN; CDR2 reads SYDVKM. V dropped 7 bases and J dropped 11; count of bases not matched to a gene: 8. Study results and caveats: TCRB CDR3s were moderately but significantly shorter in Type 1 diabetes patients in all four CD4+ subsets.

As regards this clone: Its specificity is not known.

This chain links TRBV28 with TRBJ2-3; 14 bases match TRBD2. The TCR comes from a man between 18 and 35 years old in good health. Sequenced sample: Tregs from blood. CDR3 sequence (DNA): TGTGCCAGCAAGTTGACTAGCGGGGGGGCAAGGCAGTATTTT. This codes for CASKLTSGGARQYF.